The 32 T cell receptor beta chains listed next were all sequenced from one sample in a study of shared clonotypes between healthy human individuals (dated by TCRdb to the early 2020s). The method was the immunoSEQ multiplex PCR assay. Entries here come from immuneACCESS through TCRdb and include only in-frame sequences with V and J called. Some clones fail to appear in such tables; in the studies checked, an unresolved V gene covers under half of the shortfall, and the cause of the remainder is unknown. The table for this sample lists around 1 million clones; over 60% of them were counted only once. Around 1.4% of the sample goes to the ten largest clones. The sequencing input was memory CD4+ T cells sorted from blood. Reading the label with the study, this specimen's cell subset or site is: CD45RA-negative fraction. Receptors originate from a man younger than 30 in good health.

This clone has just one count. The rearrangement uses TRBV5-1 and TRBJ2-7; 7 bases line up with TRBD2. V dropped 3 bases and J dropped 2; count of bases not matched to a gene: 8. This CDR3 is built from 15 residues. Germline CDR1 and CDR2: SGHRS and YFSETQ. The CDR3: CASSWGGEAAYEQYF. CDR3 in DNA: TGCGCCAGCAGCTGGGGAGGGGAGGCAGCCTACGAGCAGTACTTC. The full variable domain, in which reference TRBV5-1 and TRBJ2-7 provide the parts outside the CDR3, is KAGVTQTPRYLIKTRGQQVTLSCSPISGHRSVSWYQQTPGQGLQFLFEYFSETQRNKGNFPGRFSGRQFSNSRSEMNVSTLELGDSALYLCASSWGGEAAYEQYFGPGTRLTVT.

The count of this clone is one. This chain uses TRBV10-3 with TRBJ1-6, with TRBD1 matching over 10 bases. The trim removed 11 bases at V and 7 bases at J, leaving 11 bases unmatched. The CDR3 covers 15 residues. Germline V gene lookup returns CDR1 ENHRY and CDR2 SYGVKD. Written as DNA, the CDR3 is TGTGCCGCCAGCCGCGAGGGACAGGGGAATTCACCCCTCCACTTT. Amino acid sequence: CAASREGQGNSPLHF.

This clone appeared once. The chain has TRBV7-8 and TRBJ1-5; no reliable D call. Germline lookup yields CDR1 SGHVS and CDR2 FQNEAQ. V was pared by 4 bases and J by 4 bases, with 11 bases between. The CDR3 contains 14 residues. CDR3 nucleotide sequence: TGTGCCAGCAGCTATAACAGTATTAATCAGCCCCAGCATTTT. Amino acids: CASSYNSINQPQHF.

The chain employs TRBV5-1 and TRBJ1-4; 8 positions agree with TRBD1. Germline V gene data show CDR1 as SGHRS and CDR2 as YFSETQ. V shed 2 bases, J shed 7 bases, and the junction held 7 bases outside the gene matches. CDR3 size: 15 residues. Here the CDR3 reads CASSLNRGSSEKLFF. CDR3 sequence (DNA): TGCGCCAGCAGCTTAAACAGGGGGAGTAGTGAAAAACTGTTTTTT.

This clone appeared a single time. Other DNA sequences in the sample encode the same CDR3. This chain uses TRBV11-3 with TRBJ2-7, with D tentatively TRBD1 (6 bases). The ends were cut back, 2 bases at V and 6 bases at J, with 8 bases in the middle. The CDR3 contains 12 residues. The germline V gene encodes CDR1 SGHNT and CDR2 YENEEA. CDR3 coding DNA: TGTGCCAGCAGCTTACAAGGGGGCGAGCAGTACTTC. It yields the protein CASSLQGGEQYF.

This clone appeared once. This may be a read error, as it is one base from a much larger clone. The V and J genes are TRBV5-8 and TRBJ2-1; the D gene is possibly TRBD1 (5 bases). The CDR3 runs 14 residues. V lost 0 bases and J 3 bases, leaving 7 bases between the germline ends. CDR1 is SGHTS and CDR2 is YDEGEE in the germline V gene. DNA of the CDR3: TGTGCCAGCAGCTTGGGACAGAACTACAATGAGCAGTTCTTC. Translated, it gives CASSLGQNYNEQFF.

The V gene is TRBV7-8, the J gene TRBJ1-4; TRBD1 matches at 7 bases. Germline values: CDR1 SGHVS, CDR2 FQNEAQ. Trimming cost V 1 base and J 11 bases; bases outside gene matches: 4. This CDR3 has 13 residues. The CDR3, as DNA: TGTGCCAGCAGCTTAGGACAGGGCTGGAAACTGTTTTTT. Translation gives CASSLGQGWKLFF. The full variable domain, with the rest looked up from reference TRBV7-8 and TRBJ1-4, is GAGVSQSPRYKVAKRGQDVALRCDPISGHVSLFWYQQALGQGPEFLTYFQNEAQLDKSGLPSDRFFAERPEGSVSTLKIQRTQQEDSAVYLCASSLGQGWKLFFGSGTQLSVL.

This clone showed up just once. The J gene is TRBJ1-5, the V gene TRBV5-6, with a tentative D call TRBD1 (5 bases). The CDR3 is 15 residues long. Germline V gene sequence: CDR1 SGHDT, CDR2 YYEEEE. Trimming left V 3 bases short and J 7 bases short, with 17 bases between. The CDR3 here is CASSSFRGVGQPQHF. The CDR3 DNA reads TGTGCCAGCAGCTCGTTCCGGGGGGTAGGACAGCCCCAGCATTTT.

V usage is TRBV5-1 and J usage is TRBJ2-2; 8 nucleotides line up with TRBD1. Germline V gives CDR1 SGHRS, CDR2 YFSETQ. V trimming: 2 bases; J trimming: 5 bases; junction bases outside the gene matches: 5. This CDR3 is 15 amino acids long. DNA of the CDR3: TGCGCCAGCAGCTTTAGACAGGGGACTACCGGGGAGCTGTTTTTT. Translation gives CASSFRQGTTGELFF.

The gene calls are TRBV10-1 and TRBJ2-2; TRBD1 matches at 9 bases. J was trimmed by 6 bases and V by 3 bases; bases with no gene match: 5. Germline-derived CDR1 and CDR2 are WNHNN and SYGVQD (reference sequence). This CDR3 region has 15 residues. CDR3 DNA sequence: TGCGCCAGCAGTGATCAGACAGGGGGGCCCGGGGAGCTGTTTTTT. Translating gives CASSDQTGGPGELFF.

The chain has TRBV6-5 and TRBJ2-2; D tentatively reads TRBD1 or TRBD2 (6 bases each). In germline, CDR1 is MNHEY, CDR2 SVGAGI. The CDR3 runs 15 residues. V shed 3 bases and J shed 0 bases, with 8 bases lying between them. Here the CDR3 reads CASSYGGPNTGELFF. CDR3 nucleotide sequence: TGTGCCAGCAGTTATGGGGGGCCGAACACCGGGGAGCTGTTTTTT.

This rearrangement joins TRBV5-1 to TRBJ1-4; D ambiguous. CDR1 is SGHRS, CDR2 YFSETQ, per germline. The CDR3 totals 15 residues. V shed 0 bases and J shed 3 bases, with 9 bases lying between them. CDR3 loop: CASSLAHLANEKLFF. The DNA of the CDR3 is TGCGCCAGCAGCTTGGCACACTTGGCTAATGAAAAACTGTTTTTT.

The chain links TRBV7-6 to TRBJ2-1; TRBD2 agrees at 13 bases. The CDR3 is 15 residues long. After removal of 3 bases from V and 6 bases from J, the junction contained 2 bases not matched to a gene. The V gene's germline CDR1 is SGHVS and CDR2 FNYEAQ. The CDR3 nucleotides are TGTGCCAGCAGCTTTGGGACTAGCGGGGTCAATGAGCAGTTCTTC. It codes for CASSFGTSGVNEQFF. The whole variable domain, filled in from reference TRBV7-6 and TRBJ2-1, reads GAGVSQSPRYKVTKRGQDVALRCDPISGHVSLYWYRQALGQGPEFLTYFNYEAQQDKSGLPNDRFSAERPEGSISTLTIQRTEQRDSAMYRCASSFGTSGVNEQFFGPGTRLTVL.

This clone was picked up a small number of times. The J gene is TRBJ1-5, the V gene TRBV28; 7 bases fit TRBD1. Per germline, CDR1 MDHEN and CDR2 SYDVKM. The CDR3 totals 13 residues. Trimming removed 5 bases from V and 6 bases from J; junction bases left unmatched: 4. CDR3 in amino acids: CASSQGVSQPQHF. As DNA, the CDR3 is TGTGCCAGCAGTCAGGGGGTAAGTCAGCCCCAGCATTTT.

In its sample, this clone was seen once. The chain joins TRBV9 to TRBJ2-4; 7 bases line up with TRBD1. CDR1 SGDLS and CDR2 YYNGEE come from the germline V gene. With V trimmed by 2 bases and J by 0 bases, 5 bases remained unmatched. The CDR3 covers 16 residues. The CDR3 spells CASSVGDRLAKNIQYF. DNA of the CDR3: TGTGCCAGCAGCGTTGGGGACAGATTAGCCAAAAACATTCAGTACTTC.

J is TRBJ1-4 and V is TRBV7-9; tentatively, D is TRBD1 (5 bases). Trimming removed 1 base from V and 8 bases from J, with 14 bases in between. Germline CDR1 and CDR2: SEHNR and FQNEAQ (reference sequence). The CDR3 is made up of 15 amino acids. CDR3 in DNA: TGTGCCAGCAGCTTAGGGGCAGGGACGAGGGAAAAACTGTTTTTT. Translating it yields CASSLGAGTREKLFF.

The rearrangement joins TRBV25-1 to TRBJ1-1; D is unclear. This CDR3 contains 13 residues. Deletions cut 3 bases from V and 1 base from J, with 6 bases between. Germline V CDR1 and CDR2: MGHDK, SYGVNS. Here the CDR3 DNA reads TGTGCCAGCAGTGACCGGTCGAACACTGAAGCTTTCTTT. Translating gives CASSDRSNTEAFF.

The J gene is TRBJ2-5, the V gene TRBV5-1, with 9 bases aligning to TRBD1. The CDR3 has 15 residues. The V gene end was trimmed by 2 bases and the J gene end by 4 bases; junction bases not matched to a gene: 6. Germline CDR1 is SGHRS and CDR2 is YFSETQ. The CDR3 nucleotides are TGCGCCAGCAGCTTCTCACAGGGGGCCGGAGAGACCCAGTACTTC. As protein: CASSFSQGAGETQYF.

The V and J genes are TRBV5-1 and TRBJ2-7, with D perhaps TRBD2 (5 bases). The CDR3 runs 15 residues. V dropped 7 bases and J dropped 6 bases, with 23 bases sitting between them. Germline values: CDR1 SGHRS, CDR2 YFSETQ. CDR3 loop: CASGHGTGYQSEQYF. As DNA, the CDR3 is TGCGCCAGCGGGCATGGAACGGGATATCAATCCGAGCAGTACTTC.

The chain joins TRBV18 to TRBJ2-7, with D unresolved. The germline V and J ends were trimmed by 0 bases and 2 bases, with 11 bases remaining between them. The CDR3 runs to 15 residues. Germline V lookup: CDR1 KGHSH, CDR2 LQKENI. The CDR3 reads CASSPPWSSAYEQYF. The CDR3 DNA sequence: TGTGCCAGCTCACCACCCTGGAGTTCAGCCTACGAGCAGTACTTC.

In the case of this clone: Other nucleotide sequences from this sample produce the same CDR3. The chain combines TRBV5-1 with TRBJ1-3; D remains ambiguous. Germline V gene sequence: CDR1 SGHRS, CDR2 YFSETQ. Trimming left V 5 bases short and J 0 bases short, with 12 bases between. There are 15 residues in the CDR3. The DNA of the CDR3 is TGCGCCAGCAGTGAACTATCCGGCTCTGGAAACACCATATATTTT. Amino acids: CASSELSGSGNTIYF.

The table lists this clone with a few counts. This chain uses TRBV2 with TRBJ2-4, with a tentative D call TRBD2 (5 bases). Looked up from germline, CDR1 is SNHLY and CDR2 is FYNNEI. CDR3 size: 14 residues. V shed 1 base and J shed 6 bases, with 10 bases lying between them. This CDR3 is CASSEGGFGNIQYF. CDR3 coding DNA: TGTGCCAGCAGTGAAGGCGGGTTTGGAAACATTCAGTACTTC.

This clone came up a few times. The V call is TRBV11-1, the J call TRBJ1-6; weak D call: TRBD1 (5 bases). Trimming left V 8 bases short and J 0 bases short, with 14 bases between. Germline CDR1 reads SGHAT; CDR2 reads FQDESV (reference sequence). This CDR3 spans 16 amino acids. The CDR3 region has the DNA TGTGCCAGCCGCTGGGGGATCGACTCCTATAATTCACCCCTCCACTTT. Its protein product is CASRWGIDSYNSPLHF.

The chain links TRBV10-3 to TRBJ1-4, with TRBD1 matching over 7 bases. This CDR3 contains 15 residues. The V gene's germline CDR1 is ENHRY and CDR2 SYGVKD. Germline trimming cut 0 bases from V and 8 bases from J; bases unmatched to any gene: 6. The CDR3 sequence is CAISESRGLGEKLFF. In DNA form, the CDR3 reads TGTGCCATCAGTGAGTCAAGGGGGCTGGGAGAAAAACTGTTTTTT.

In DNA, the CDR3 is TGTGCCAGCAGTTACCGGACAGGTGTGAGGAATTCACCCCTCCACTTT. It yields the protein CASSYRTGVRNSPLHF. This rearrangement joins TRBV6-5 to TRBJ1-6, with 7 bases matching TRBD1. The germline V gene encodes CDR1 MNHEY and CDR2 SVGAGI. Germline trimming cut 2 bases from V and 7 bases from J; bases unmatched to any gene: 8. The CDR3 covers 16 residues.

This chain connects TRBV7-9 to TRBJ2-3; the D gene is possibly TRBD1 (5 bases). Trimming took off 2 bases at V and 0 bases at J, with 9 bases between the two ends. Germline V CDR1 and CDR2: SEHNR, FQNEAQ (reference sequence). The CDR3 has 15 amino acids. The CDR3 DNA follows: TGTGCCAGCAGCTTAATCCAGGGTAGCACAGATACGCAGTATTTT. Its translation is CASSLIQGSTDTQYF.

The rearrangement links TRBV5-1 to TRBJ1-3, with 8 bases identical to TRBD1. The CDR3 is 15 residues long. In germline, CDR1 is SGHRS, CDR2 YFSETQ. With 4 bases clipped from V and 0 bases from J, the junction kept 3 bases outside the gene matches. CDR3 loop: CASSTGGLSGNTIYF. The CDR3 nucleotides are TGCGCCAGCAGCACAGGGGGGCTCTCTGGAAACACCATATATTTT.

The V gene is TRBV28, the J gene TRBJ1-1; unclear D gene. This CDR3 is 14 amino acids long. Germline V gives CDR1 MDHEN, CDR2 SYDVKM. Deletions cut 6 bases from V and 0 bases from J, with 11 bases between. This chain's CDR3 is CASRIRSLNTEAFF. Here the CDR3 DNA reads TGTGCCAGCAGGATCAGGAGCCTGAACACTGAAGCTTTCTTT.

The rearrangement joins TRBV2 to TRBJ1-1; D gene unclear. The V end was cut by 8 bases, the J end by 2 bases, with 12 bases between. This CDR3 is 13 amino acids long. The germline gives CDR1 SNHLY, CDR2 FYNNEI. CDR3 sequence: CASGWRGNTEAFF. The CDR3 DNA follows: TGTGCCAGCGGGTGGCGGGGAAACACTGAAGCTTTCTTT.

V and J are TRBV10-3 and TRBJ2-5; a weak D match, TRBD1 (6 bases). CDR3 length: 13 residues. Germline CDR1 ENHRY, CDR2 SYGVKD. The V gene lost 10 bases and the J gene lost 2 bases, with 14 bases spanning the gap. CDR3 sequence (DNA): TGTGCCAGTGCAACAGGGTTACAAGAGACCCAGTACTTC. Amino acids: CASATGLQETQYF.

In this sample, this clone turned up once. This chain connects TRBV7-5 to TRBJ1-2. TRBV7-5 represents a pseudogene. CDR3 length equals 13 residues. CDR3: CARSLEGVYGYTF. The CDR3 region has the DNA TGTGCCAGAAGCTTAGAAGGTGTGTATGGCTACACCTTC.

The rearrangement links TRBV10-3 to TRBJ1-4; possible D gene TRBD1, 6 bases. The CDR3 has 14 amino acids. CDR1 is ENHRY and CDR2 is SYGVKD in the germline V gene. Trimming pared 6 bases from V and 4 bases from J, leaving 12 bases between. The CDR3 DNA follows: TGTGCCATCAGCGAGGGGGTTGGTAATGAAAAACTGTTTTTT. Translation gives CAISEGVGNEKLFF.